These 18 T cell receptor beta chains came from one sample sequenced in a study of CD8 T cells in Susac syndrome. cDNA came from about 0.46 to 1 ug RNA primed by random hexamers. TCRdb processed the immunoSEQ multiplex PCR reads anew with MiXCR; each CDR3 protein has one entry. The table lists about 140,000 distinct CDR3 sequences, 85% to 95% of them singletons. Source material: CD4+ T cells from PBMCs. The receptors here all came from a human donor with Susac syndrome.

The sample holds one count of this clonotype. The rearrangement uses TRBV4-3 and TRBJ2-7; D call uncertain. This CDR3 has 13 residues. V was pared by 2 bases and J by 0 bases, with 5 bases between. CDR1 and CDR2 (germline): LGHNA, YSLEER. In nucleotides, the CDR3 is TGCGCCAGCAGCCAATCTCCCTCCTACGAGCAGTACTTC. Translation: CASSQSPSYEQYF.

The gene calls are TRBV25-1 and TRBJ2-5, with D possibly TRBD1 on 5 matching bases. This CDR3 has 16 residues. Trimming pared 1 base from V and 3 bases from J, leaving 15 bases between. Germline CDR1 MGHDK, CDR2 SYGVNS. CDR3 sequence (DNA): TGTGCCAGCAGTGAATTAGGAACAGGCAAAAAAGAGACCCAGTACTTC. It specifies CASSELGTGKKETQYF.

This clonotype was picked up one time. This sequence joins TRBV20-1 and TRBJ2-7, with D perhaps matching TRBD1 or TRBD2 (5 bases each). Germline CDR1 DFQATT, CDR2 SNEGSKA (reference sequence). V was shortened by 5 bases and J by 1 base, with 15 bases between the two germline ends. CDR3 length: 14 residues. The CDR3: CSADPLGESYEQYF. As DNA, the CDR3 is TGCAGTGCTGACCCCTTAGGGGAGTCCTACGAGCAGTACTTC.

This chain connects TRBV20-1 to TRBJ1-1, with no clear D. Germline V gene lookup returns CDR1 DFQATT and CDR2 SNEGSKA (reference sequence). This CDR3 spans 12 amino acids. The germline V and J ends were trimmed by 5 bases and 4 bases, with 11 bases remaining between them. In nucleotides, the CDR3 is TGCAGTGCTCTTAGGACGATCACTGAAGCTTTCTTT. Protein: CSALRTITEAFF.

This chain uses TRBV25-1 with TRBJ1-6; 7 bases align to TRBD1. The trim removed 4 bases at V and 8 bases at J, leaving 8 bases unmatched. The CDR3 sequence is 15 residues long. CDR1 is MGHDK, CDR2 SYGVNS, per germline. CDR3 amino acids: CASSVRDRRDSPLHF. The CDR3 region has the DNA TGTGCCAGCAGTGTCCGGGACAGACGTGATTCACCCCTCCACTTT. Combining the CDR3 with reference TRBV25-1 and TRBJ1-6 gives the whole variable domain EADIYQTPRYLVIGTGKKITLECSQTMGHDKMYWYQQDPGMELHLIHYSYGVNSTEKGDLSSESTVSRIRTEHFPLTLESARPSHTSQYLCASSVRDRRDSPLHFGNGTRLTVT.

The chain combines TRBV19 with TRBJ2-2, with D possibly being TRBD2 (5 bases). CDR3 size: 12 residues. From germline, CDR1 is LNHDA and CDR2 SQIVND (reference sequence). Trimming left V 10 bases short and J 5 bases short, with 11 bases between. In nucleotides, the CDR3 is TGTGCCACCAACAAGCGGACCGGGGAGCTGTTTTTT. Its protein product is CATNKRTGELFF.

The genes are TRBV7-9 and TRBJ1-2; weak D call: TRBD1 (5 bases). Germline V gene sequence: CDR1 SEHNR, CDR2 FQNEAQ (reference sequence). V lost 1 base and J 4 bases, leaving 13 bases between the germline ends. CDR3 size: 15 residues. The CDR3 spells CASSLGGLAPYGYTF. The CDR3 DNA sequence: TGTGCCAGCAGCTTAGGGGGCCTGGCCCCCTATGGCTACACCTTC.

This rearrangement joins TRBV30 to TRBJ1-2; D is possibly TRBD1 (6 bases). The CDR3 loop spans 12 amino acids. Germline V gene sequence: CDR1 GTSNPN, CDR2 SVGIG (reference sequence). Trimming cost V 2 bases and J 5 bases, with 9 bases left between them. CDR3 loop: CAWSTGQYGYTF. The CDR3 nucleotides read TGTGCCTGGAGTACCGGACAGTATGGCTACACCTTC.

The chain is built from TRBV25-1 and TRBJ2-7; D not resolved. CDR3 length equals 14 residues. Trimming took off 3 bases at V and 3 bases at J, with 12 bases between the two ends. Per germline, CDR1 MGHDK and CDR2 SYGVNS. The CDR3 nucleotides are TGTGCCAGCAGTGATCTCGGATCTCGCTACGAGCAGTACTTC. Amino acid sequence: CASSDLGSRYEQYF.

This chain links TRBV20-1 with TRBJ2-1; 9 nucleotides align to TRBD1. CDR3 length: 15 residues. Trimming at V came to 4 bases and at J to 6 bases, leaving 10 bases not matched to a gene. Germline V gives CDR1 DFQATT, CDR2 SNEGSKA (reference sequence). The CDR3, as DNA: TGCAGTGCTACCACCCCGGGGACAGGGAGCAATGAGCAGTTCTTC. Translation: CSATTPGTGSNEQFF.

The genes are TRBV6-6 and TRBJ1-1, with 8 bases that match TRBD1. Germline loops: CDR1 MNHNY, CDR2 SVGAGI (reference sequence). V dropped 6 bases and J dropped 4; count of bases not matched to a gene: 7. CDR3 length: 14 residues. In DNA form, the CDR3 reads TGTGCCAGCAGGACAGGGGCTCGGGGCACTGAAGCTTTCTTT. The encoded protein is CASRTGARGTEAFF.

This sequence joins TRBV5-4 and TRBJ1-3, with D hard to call. Germline V gene sequence: CDR1 SGHNT, CDR2 YYREEE (reference sequence). This CDR3 region has 17 residues. Trimming left V 0 bases short and J 1 base short, with 14 bases between. The chain's CDR3 is CASSLEAGRTSGNTIYF. The CDR3 DNA reads as TGTGCCAGCAGCTTGGAGGCGGGTCGAACTTCTGGAAACACCATATATTTT.

CDR3 bases: TGTGCCAGCAGCTTTAAGGGGTCTGTTGCAGATACGCAGTATTTT. It translates to CASSFKGSVADTQYF. The gene calls are TRBV5-4 and TRBJ2-3, with D tentatively TRBD1 (5 bases). Germline CDR1 SGHNT, CDR2 YYREEE (reference sequence). Trimming cost V 2 bases and J 4 bases, with 14 bases left between them. This CDR3 has 15 amino acids.

V usage is TRBV10-3 and J usage is TRBJ2-3; 7 nucleotides match TRBD2. Germline lookup yields CDR1 ENHRY and CDR2 SYGVKD. This CDR3 has 16 residues. V lost 4 bases to trimming and J lost 2 bases; unmatched junction nucleotides: 9. The CDR3 DNA follows: TGTGCCATCAGTGTGGGGGGGACGGAGATCACAGATACGCAGTATTTT. It specifies CAISVGGTEITDTQYF.

The CDR3: CSVSPGTGVGNTIYF. CDR3 bases: TGCAGCGTTAGCCCCGGGACAGGGGTTGGAAACACCATATATTTT. The rearrangement links TRBV29-1 to TRBJ1-3, with TRBD1 matching over 10 bases. CDR3 length equals 15 residues. Germline V CDR1 and CDR2: SQVTM, ANQGSEA. With V trimmed by 5 bases and J by 3 bases, 7 bases remained unmatched.

This chain uses TRBV5-1 with TRBJ2-5, with 8 bases identical to TRBD1. This CDR3 has 13 residues. The germline V gene has CDR1 SGHRS and CDR2 YFSETQ. Trimming at V came to 4 bases and at J to 5 bases, leaving 4 bases not matched to a gene. The CDR3 here is CASSPGGDETQYF. In DNA form, the CDR3 reads TGCGCCAGCAGCCCAGGGGGCGACGAGACCCAGTACTTC.

The chain has TRBV5-4 and TRBJ2-1, with TRBD2 matching over 8 bases. The germline gives CDR1 SGHNT, CDR2 YYREEE (reference sequence). The J segment lost 3 bases and the V segment lost 10 bases, leaving 9 bases of the junction unmatched. The CDR3 totals 14 residues. For the CDR3, the DNA is TGTGCCTTCTCCCGGGAGGGAAACTACAATGAGCAGTTCTTC. Amino acids: CAFSREGNYNEQFF.

The rearrangement uses TRBV29-1 and TRBJ2-7; 7 nucleotides match TRBD1. Losses at the gene ends were 4 bases for V and 2 bases for J; bases not matched to a gene: 2. CDR1 is SQVTM, CDR2 ANQGSEA, per germline. CDR3 length equals 12 residues. CDR3 amino acids: CSVVQGAYEQYF. In DNA, the CDR3 is TGCAGCGTTGTGCAGGGGGCCTACGAGCAGTACTTC.